The present T cell receptor (beta chain) was sequenced within a study of cytomegalovirus exposure and HLA in healthy donors. Primers for the PCR totalled 60 Vbeta and 13 Jbeta. Profiling relied on immunoSEQ multiplex PCR, and the TCRdb table lists in-frame clones only, not all of them. In the table there are 250,000 to 350,000 clones, more than 80% of which are singletons. Germline-derived CDR1 and CDR2 are LNHDA and SQIVND (reference sequence). This CDR3 is 15 amino acids long. V lost 6 bases and J lost 0, with 14 bases in between. The clonotype was recovered from a man between 35 and 55 years old in good health and CMV-seropositive. What was sequenced was PBMCs. V and J are TRBV19 and TRBJ1-1; D remains ambiguous. The CDR3 protein is CASSLSPGVNTEAFF. As DNA, the CDR3 is TGTGCCAGTAGCCTAAGTCCGGGAGTGAACACTGAAGCTTTCTTT.